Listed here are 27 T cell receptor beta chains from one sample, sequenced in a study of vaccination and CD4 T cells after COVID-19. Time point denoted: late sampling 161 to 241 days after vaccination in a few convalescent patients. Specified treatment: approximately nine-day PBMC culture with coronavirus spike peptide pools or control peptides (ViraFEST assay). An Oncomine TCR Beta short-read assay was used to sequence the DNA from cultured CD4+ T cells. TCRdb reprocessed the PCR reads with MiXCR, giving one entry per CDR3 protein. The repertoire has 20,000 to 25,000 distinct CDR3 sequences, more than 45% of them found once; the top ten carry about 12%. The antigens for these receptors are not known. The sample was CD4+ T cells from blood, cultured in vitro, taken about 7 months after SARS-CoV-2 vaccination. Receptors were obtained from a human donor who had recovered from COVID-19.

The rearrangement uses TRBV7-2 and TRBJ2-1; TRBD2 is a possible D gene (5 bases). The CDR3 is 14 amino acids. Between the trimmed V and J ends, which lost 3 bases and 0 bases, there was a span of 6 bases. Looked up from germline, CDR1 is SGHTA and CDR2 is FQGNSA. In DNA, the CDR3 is TGTGCCAGCAGCTTCGACTACTCCTACAATGAGCAGTTCTTC. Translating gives CASSFDYSYNEQFF.

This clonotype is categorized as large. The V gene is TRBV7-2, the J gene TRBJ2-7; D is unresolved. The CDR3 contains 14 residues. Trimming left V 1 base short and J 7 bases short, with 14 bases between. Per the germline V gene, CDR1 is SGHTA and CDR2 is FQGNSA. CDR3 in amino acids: CASSLGGSQREQYF. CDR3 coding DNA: TGTGCCAGCAGCTTAGGTGGCAGCCAAAGAGAGCAGTACTTC.

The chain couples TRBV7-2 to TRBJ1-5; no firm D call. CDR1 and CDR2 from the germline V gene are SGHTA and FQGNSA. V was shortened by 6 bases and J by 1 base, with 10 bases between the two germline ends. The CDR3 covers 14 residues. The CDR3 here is CASSTLRSNQPQHF. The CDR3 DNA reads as TGTGCCAGCAGTACCCTTCGAAGCAATCAGCCCCAGCATTTT. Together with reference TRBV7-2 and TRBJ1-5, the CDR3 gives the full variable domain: GAGVSQSPSNKVTEKGKDVELRCDPISGHTALYWYRQSLGQGLEFLIYFQGNSAPDKSGLPSDRFSAERTGGSVSTLTIQRTQQEDSAVYLCASSTLRSNQPQHFGDGTRLSIL.

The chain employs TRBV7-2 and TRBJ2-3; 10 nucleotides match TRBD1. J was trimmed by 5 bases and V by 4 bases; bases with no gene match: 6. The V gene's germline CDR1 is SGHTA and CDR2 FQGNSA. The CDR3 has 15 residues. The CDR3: CASSYVGQGGDTQYF. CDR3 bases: TGTGCCAGCAGCTATGTAGGACAGGGGGGAGATACGCAGTATTTT.

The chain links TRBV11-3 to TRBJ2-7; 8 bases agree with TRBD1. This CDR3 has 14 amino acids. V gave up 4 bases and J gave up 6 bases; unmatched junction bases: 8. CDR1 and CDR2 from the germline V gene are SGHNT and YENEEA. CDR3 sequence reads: CASSSRTGMGEQYF. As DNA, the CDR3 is TGTGCCAGCAGCTCGAGGACAGGGATGGGCGAGCAGTACTTC. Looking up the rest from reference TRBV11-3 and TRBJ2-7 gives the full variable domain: EAGVVQSPRYKIIEKKQPVAFWCNPISGHNTLYWYLQNLGQGPELLIRYENEEAVDDSQLPKDRFSAERLKGVDSTLKIQPAELGDSAVYLCASSSRTGMGEQYFGPGTRLTVT.

This chain's CDR3 is CSVRNRGSRQAFF. The CDR3 nucleotides read TGCAGCGTAAGGAACAGGGGGTCCCGGCAGGCTTTCTTT. The rearrangement joins TRBV29-1 to TRBJ1-1; TRBD1 agrees at 8 bases. The V and J ends lost 6 bases and 11 bases, in that order; junction bases with no gene match: 14. The length of the CDR3 is 13 residues. Germline lookup yields CDR1 SQVTM and CDR2 ANQGSEA.

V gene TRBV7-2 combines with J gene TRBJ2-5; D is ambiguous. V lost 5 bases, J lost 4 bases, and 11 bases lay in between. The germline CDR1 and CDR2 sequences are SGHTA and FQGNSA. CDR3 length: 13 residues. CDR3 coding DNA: TGTGCCAGCAGCCCACTCCGAGGAGAGACCCAGTACTTC. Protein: CASSPLRGETQYF.

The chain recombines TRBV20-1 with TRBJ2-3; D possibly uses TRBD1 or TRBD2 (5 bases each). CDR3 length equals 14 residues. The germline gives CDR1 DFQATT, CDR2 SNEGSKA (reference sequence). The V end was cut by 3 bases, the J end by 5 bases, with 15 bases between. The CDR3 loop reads CSASAAETGDTQYF. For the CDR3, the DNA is TGCAGTGCTAGTGCAGCGGAAACAGGAGATACGCAGTATTTT.

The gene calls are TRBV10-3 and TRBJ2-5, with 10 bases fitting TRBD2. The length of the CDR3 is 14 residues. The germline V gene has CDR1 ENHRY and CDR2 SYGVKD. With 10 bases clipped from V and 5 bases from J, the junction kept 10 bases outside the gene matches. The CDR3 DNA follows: TGTGCCAGCAAAGCTAGCGGGGGAATGGAGACCCAGTACTTC. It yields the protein CASKASGGMETQYF.

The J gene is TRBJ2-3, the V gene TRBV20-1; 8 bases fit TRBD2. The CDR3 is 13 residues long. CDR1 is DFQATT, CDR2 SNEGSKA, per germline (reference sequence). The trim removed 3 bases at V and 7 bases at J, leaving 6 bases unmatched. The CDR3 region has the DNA TGCAGTGCTAGCGGGAGGGCCTGGAATACGCAGTATTTT. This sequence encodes CSASGRAWNTQYF.

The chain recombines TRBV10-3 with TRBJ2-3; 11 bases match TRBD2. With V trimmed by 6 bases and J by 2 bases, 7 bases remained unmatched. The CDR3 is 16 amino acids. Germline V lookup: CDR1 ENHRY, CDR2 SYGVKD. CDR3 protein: CAISDQLAGDTDTQYF. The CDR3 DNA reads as TGTGCCATCAGCGACCAACTAGCGGGGGACACAGATACGCAGTATTTT.

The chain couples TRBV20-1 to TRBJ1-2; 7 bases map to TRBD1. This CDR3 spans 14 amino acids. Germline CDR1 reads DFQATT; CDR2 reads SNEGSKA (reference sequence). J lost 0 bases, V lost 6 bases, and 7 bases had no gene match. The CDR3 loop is CSADPQGTNYGYTF. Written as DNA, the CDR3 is TGCAGTGCCGACCCACAGGGGACTAACTATGGCTACACCTTC.

The DNA for the CDR3 is TGTGCCAGCAGCTTACTACCGAGGACAGCAGATTACACCGGGGAGCTGTTTTTT. It encodes CASSLLPRTADYTGELFF. This sequence joins TRBV7-6 and TRBJ2-2; D perhaps matches TRBD1 (6 bases). Germline lookup yields CDR1 SGHVS and CDR2 FNYEAQ. Deletions cut 2 bases from V and 3 bases from J, with 19 bases between. The CDR3 is 18 residues long. The full variable domain, with the rest looked up from reference TRBV7-6 and TRBJ2-2, is GAGVSQSPRYKVTKRGQDVALRCDPISGHVSLYWYRQALGQGPEFLTYFNYEAQQDKSGLPNDRFSAERPEGSISTLTIQRTEQRDSAMYRCASSLLPRTADYTGELFFGEGSRLTVL.

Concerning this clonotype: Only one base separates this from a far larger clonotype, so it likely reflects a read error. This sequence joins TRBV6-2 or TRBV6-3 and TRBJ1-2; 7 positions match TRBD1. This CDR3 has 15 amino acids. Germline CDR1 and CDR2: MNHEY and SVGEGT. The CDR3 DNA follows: TGTGCCGGCAGTTACTCGTCAGGGGGGATATATGGCTACACCTTC. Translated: CAGSYSSGGIYGYTF.

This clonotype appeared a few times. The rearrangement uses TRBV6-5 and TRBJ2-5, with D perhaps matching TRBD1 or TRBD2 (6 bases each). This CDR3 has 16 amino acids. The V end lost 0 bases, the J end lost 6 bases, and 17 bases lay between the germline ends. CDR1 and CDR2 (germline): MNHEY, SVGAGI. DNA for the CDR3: TGTGCCAGCAGTTACTCCCCGTGGAGGGGGGTAAAGACCCAGTACTTC. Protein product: CASSYSPWRGVKTQYF.

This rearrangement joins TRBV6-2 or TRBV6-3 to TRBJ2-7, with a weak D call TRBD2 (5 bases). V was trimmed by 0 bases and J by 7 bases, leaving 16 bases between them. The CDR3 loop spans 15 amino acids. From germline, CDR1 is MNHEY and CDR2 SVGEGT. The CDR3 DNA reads TGTGCCAGCAGTTACTCAGGCGGGCACGAAGGTGAGCAGTACTTC. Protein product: CASSYSGGHEGEQYF.

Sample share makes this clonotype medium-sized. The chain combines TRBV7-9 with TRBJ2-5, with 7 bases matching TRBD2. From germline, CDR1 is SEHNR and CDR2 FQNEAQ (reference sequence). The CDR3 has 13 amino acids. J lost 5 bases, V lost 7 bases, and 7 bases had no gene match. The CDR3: CASTPVGGETQYF. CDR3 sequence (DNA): TGTGCCAGCACCCCAGTGGGGGGGGAGACCCAGTACTTC.

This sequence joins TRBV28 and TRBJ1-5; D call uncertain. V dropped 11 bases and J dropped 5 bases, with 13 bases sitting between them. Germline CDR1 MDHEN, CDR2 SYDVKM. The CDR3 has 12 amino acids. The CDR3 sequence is CASSRSYQPQHF. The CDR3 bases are TGTGCCTCCAGTAGGTCGTATCAGCCCCAGCATTTT.

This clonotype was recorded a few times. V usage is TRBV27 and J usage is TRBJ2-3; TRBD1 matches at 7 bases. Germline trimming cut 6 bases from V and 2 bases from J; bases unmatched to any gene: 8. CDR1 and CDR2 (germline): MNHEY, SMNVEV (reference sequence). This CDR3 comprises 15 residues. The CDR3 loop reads CASSRGGLFTDTQYF. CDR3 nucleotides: TGTGCCAGCAGCCGAGGGGGCTTGTTCACAGATACGCAGTATTTT.

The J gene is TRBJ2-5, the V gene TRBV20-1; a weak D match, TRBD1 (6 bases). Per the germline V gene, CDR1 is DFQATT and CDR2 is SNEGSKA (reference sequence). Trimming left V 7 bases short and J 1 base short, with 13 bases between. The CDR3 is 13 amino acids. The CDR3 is CSESRGSQETQYF. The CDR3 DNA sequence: TGCAGTGAGAGTAGGGGGAGCCAAGAGACCCAGTACTTC.

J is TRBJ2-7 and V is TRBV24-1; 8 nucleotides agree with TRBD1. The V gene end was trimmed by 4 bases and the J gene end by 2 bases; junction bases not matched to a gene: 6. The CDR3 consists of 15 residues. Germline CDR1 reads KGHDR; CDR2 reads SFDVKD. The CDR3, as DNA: TGTGCCACCAGTGACTTGGGGGACAGGACCTACGAGCAGTACTTC. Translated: CATSDLGDRTYEQYF.

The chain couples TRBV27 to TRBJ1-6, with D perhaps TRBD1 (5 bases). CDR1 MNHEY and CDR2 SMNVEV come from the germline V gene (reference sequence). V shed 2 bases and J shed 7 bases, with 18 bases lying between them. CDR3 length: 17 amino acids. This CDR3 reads CASSLKYGDAQNSPLHF. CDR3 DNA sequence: TGTGCCAGCAGTTTAAAGTATGGGGACGCTCAAAATTCACCCCTCCACTTT.

In DNA, the CDR3 is TGTGCCAGCAGCTATAGAGGGTACGGGACTAGCGGTGACGAGCAGTACTTC. It is translated as CASSYRGYGTSGDEQYF. The chain is built from TRBV11-3 and TRBJ2-7, with TRBD2 identical over 11 bases. The CDR3 is 17 amino acids. Trimming took 4 bases from V and 5 from J; bases not matched to a gene: 13. The germline CDR1 and CDR2 sequences are SGHNT and YENEEA. The full variable domain, with the rest looked up from reference TRBV11-3 and TRBJ2-7, is EAGVVQSPRYKIIEKKQPVAFWCNPISGHNTLYWYLQNLGQGPELLIRYENEEAVDDSQLPKDRFSAERLKGVDSTLKIQPAELGDSAVYLCASSYRGYGTSGDEQYFGPGTRLTVT.

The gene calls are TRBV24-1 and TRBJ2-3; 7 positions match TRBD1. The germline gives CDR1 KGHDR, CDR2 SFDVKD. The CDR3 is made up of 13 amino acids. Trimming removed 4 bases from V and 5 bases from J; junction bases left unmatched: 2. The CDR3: CATSDWTGDTQYF. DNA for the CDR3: TGTGCCACCAGTGACTGGACAGGAGATACGCAGTATTTT.

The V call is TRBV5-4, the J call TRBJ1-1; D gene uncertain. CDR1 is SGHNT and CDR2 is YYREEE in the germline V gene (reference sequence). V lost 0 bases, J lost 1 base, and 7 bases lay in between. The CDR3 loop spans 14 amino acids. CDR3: CASSLAAANTEAFF. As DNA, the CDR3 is TGTGCCAGCAGCTTGGCGGCAGCGAACACTGAAGCTTTCTTT.

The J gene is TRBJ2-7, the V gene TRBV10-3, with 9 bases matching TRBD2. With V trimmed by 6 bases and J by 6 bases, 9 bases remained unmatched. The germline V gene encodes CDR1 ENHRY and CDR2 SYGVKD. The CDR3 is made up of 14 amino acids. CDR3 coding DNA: TGTGCCATCAGCAAAGAGCGGGGGGATAGCGAGCAGTACTTC. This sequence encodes CAISKERGDSEQYF.

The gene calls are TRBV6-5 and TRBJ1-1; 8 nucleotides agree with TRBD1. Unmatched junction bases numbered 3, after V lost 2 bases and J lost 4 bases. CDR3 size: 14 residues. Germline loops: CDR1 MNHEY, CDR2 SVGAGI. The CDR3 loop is CASSYGQGFTEAFF. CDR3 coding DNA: TGTGCCAGCAGTTACGGACAGGGTTTCACTGAAGCTTTCTTT.